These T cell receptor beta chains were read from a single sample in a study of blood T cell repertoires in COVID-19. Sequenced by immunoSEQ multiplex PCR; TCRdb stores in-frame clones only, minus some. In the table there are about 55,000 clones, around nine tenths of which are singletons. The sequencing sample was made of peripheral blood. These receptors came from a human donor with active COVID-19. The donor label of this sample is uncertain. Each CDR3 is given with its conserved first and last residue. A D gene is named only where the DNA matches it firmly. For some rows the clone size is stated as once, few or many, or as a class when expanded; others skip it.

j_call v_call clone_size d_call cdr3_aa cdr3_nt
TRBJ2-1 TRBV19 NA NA CASSFTGWGENEQFF TGTGCCAGTAGTTTCACAGGGTGGGGCGAAAATGAGCAGTTCTTC
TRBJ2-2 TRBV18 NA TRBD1 CASSGQGGGELFF TGTGCCAGCTCCGGACAGGGCGGCGGGGAGCTGTTTTTT
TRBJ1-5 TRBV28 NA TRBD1 CASRAGGGGQPQHF TGTGCCAGCAGGGCGGGAGGGGGCGGTCAGCCCCAGCATTTT
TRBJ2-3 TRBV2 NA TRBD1 CASRDRTGAADTQYF TGTGCCAGCAGGGACAGGACAGGGGCGGCAGATACGCAGTATTTT
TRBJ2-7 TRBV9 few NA CASSVGSIQGEQYF TGTGCCAGCAGCGTAGGGTCGATTCAGGGAGAGCAGTACTTC
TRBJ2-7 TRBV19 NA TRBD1 CASSIPGQLVIGQYF TGTGCCAGTAGTATCCCGGGACAGCTAGTTATCGGGCAGTACTTC
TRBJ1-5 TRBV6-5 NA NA CASSSYRESNQPQHF TGTGCCAGCAGTTCCTACAGGGAATCAAATCAGCCCCAGCATTTT
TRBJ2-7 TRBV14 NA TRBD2 CASSQWTRNSYEQYF TGTGCCAGCAGCCAATGGACTAGGAACTCCTACGAGCAGTACTTC
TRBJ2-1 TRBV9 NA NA CASSVVPGTNEQFF TGTGCCAGCAGCGTAGTTCCCGGGACAAATGAGCAGTTCTTC
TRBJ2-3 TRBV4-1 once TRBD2 CASSLTSVISTDTQYF TGCGCCAGCAGCCTCACTAGCGTTATTAGCACAGATACGCAGTATTTT
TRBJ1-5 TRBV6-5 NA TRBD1 CASSYLGQGADPQHF TGTGCCAGCAGTTACTTGGGACAGGGAGCCGACCCCCAGCATTTT
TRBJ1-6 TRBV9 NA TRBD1 CASSAGQGAGYNSPLHF TGTGCCAGCAGCGCTGGACAGGGGGCGGGCTATAATTCACCCCTCCACTTT
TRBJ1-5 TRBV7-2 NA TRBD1 CASSSVRGSNQPQHF TGTGCCAGCAGCTCTGTCAGGGGGAGCAATCAGCCCCAGCATTTT
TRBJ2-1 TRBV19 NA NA CASSYSGGYSAKFF TGTGCCAGTTCTTACTCTGGGGGCTACTCTGCGAAGTTCTTC
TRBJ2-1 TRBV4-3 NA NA CASSQGRRLEANNEQFF TGCGCCAGCAGCCAAGGGCGTCGGCTAGAAGCGAACAATGAGCAGTTCTTC
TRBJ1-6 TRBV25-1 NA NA CAASGEPSYNSPLHF TGTGCCGCAAGTGGGGAGCCCTCCTATAATTCACCCCTCCACTTT
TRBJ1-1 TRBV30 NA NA CAWSVPGGKNTEAFF TGTGCCTGGAGTGTCCCTGGCGGCAAGAACACTGAAGCTTTCTTT
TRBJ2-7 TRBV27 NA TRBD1 CASTFRAGGSYEQYF TGTGCCAGCACCTTTCGGGCAGGGGGTTCCTACGAGCAGTACTTC
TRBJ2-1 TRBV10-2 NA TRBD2 CATGTSGSGEQFF TGCGCCACCGGGACTAGCGGGAGCGGGGAGCAGTTCTTC
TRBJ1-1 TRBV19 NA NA CASSMSGGLTEAFF TGTGCCAGTAGTATGTCGGGGGGCCTCACTGAAGCTTTCTTT
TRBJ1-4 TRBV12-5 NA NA CASGLVVGGSNEKLFF TGTGCTAGTGGTTTGGTAGTTGGGGGCTCTAATGAAAAACTGTTTTTT
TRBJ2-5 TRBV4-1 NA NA CASSQDPVGTQYF TGCGCCAGCAGCCAAGACCCCGTCGGGACCCAGTACTTC
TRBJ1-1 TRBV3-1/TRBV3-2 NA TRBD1 CASSRGQGGTEAFF TGTGCCAGCAGCCGGGGACAGGGGGGGACTGAAGCTTTCTTT
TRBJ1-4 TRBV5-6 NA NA CASSFGRDMFF TGTGCCAGCAGCTTCGGTCGGGATATGTTTTTT
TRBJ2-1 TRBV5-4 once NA CASSRSGDPYNEQFF TGTGCCAGCAGCCGGTCAGGGGACCCATACAATGAGCAGTTCTTC
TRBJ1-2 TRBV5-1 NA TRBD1 CASSLATGGDGYTF TGCGCCAGCAGCTTGGCCACAGGGGGCGATGGCTACACCTTC
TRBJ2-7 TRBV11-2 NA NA CASSLVGAGSSYEQYF TGTGCCAGCAGCTTAGTGGGCGCGGGTAGCTCCTACGAGCAGTACTTC
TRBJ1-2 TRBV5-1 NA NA CASSLATGGNYGYTF TGCGCCAGCAGCTTGGCCACAGGTGGTAACTATGGCTACACCTTC
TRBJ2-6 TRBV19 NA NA CASSIAGAGANVLTF TGTGCCAGTAGTATTGCAGGGGCTGGGGCCAACGTCCTGACTTTC
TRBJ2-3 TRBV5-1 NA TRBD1 CASSPPDRSSTDTQYF TGCGCCAGCAGCCCACCGGACAGGTCCTCAACAGATACGCAGTATTTT
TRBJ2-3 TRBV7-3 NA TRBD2 CASSSGRAADTQYF TGTGCCAGCTCTAGCGGGAGGGCCGCAGATACGCAGTATTTT
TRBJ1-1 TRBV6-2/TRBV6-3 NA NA CASSYRAGGTEAFF TGTGCCAGCAGTTACCGGGCAGGAGGGACTGAAGCTTTCTTT
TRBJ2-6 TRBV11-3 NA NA CASKRDSGANVLTF TGTGCCAGCAAACGGGACTCTGGGGCCAACGTCCTGACTTTC
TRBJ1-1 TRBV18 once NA CASSPVESQNTEAFF TGTGCCAGCTCACCTGTAGAGTCCCAGAACACTGAAGCTTTCTTT
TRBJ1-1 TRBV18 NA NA CASSPQAGITLNTEAFF TGTGCCAGCTCACCACAAGCGGGCATAACCCTTAACACTGAAGCTTTCTTT
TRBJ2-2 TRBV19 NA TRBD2 CASSKTGVAGGLRTGELFF TGTGCCAGTAGTAAGACGGGTGTAGCGGGGGGGCTGAGGACCGGGGAGCTGTTTTTT
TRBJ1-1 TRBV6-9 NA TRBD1 CASTLTTRGQGAKGGMNTEAFF TGTGCCAGCACCCTGACCACGCGAGGACAGGGGGCGAAGGGGGGCATGAACACTGAAGCTTTCTTT
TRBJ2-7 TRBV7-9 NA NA CASSSLMTRDEQYF TGTGCCAGCAGCTCTCTAATGACCAGGGACGAGCAGTACTTC
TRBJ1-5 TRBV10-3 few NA CAIGAPSQPQHF TGTGCCATCGGGGCACCGTCTCAGCCCCAGCATTTT
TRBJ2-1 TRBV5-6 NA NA CASSLRYRNEQFF TGTGCCAGCAGCCTTCGGTACCGGAATGAGCAGTTCTTC
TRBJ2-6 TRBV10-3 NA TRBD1 CAIKGQGFSGANVLTF TGTGCCATCAAGGGACAGGGGTTCTCTGGGGCCAACGTCCTGACTTTC
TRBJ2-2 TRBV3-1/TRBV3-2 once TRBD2 CASSQLVPLAGGPSGELFF TGTGCCAGCAGCCAACTTGTACCTCTAGCGGGAGGGCCAAGCGGGGAGCTGTTTTTT
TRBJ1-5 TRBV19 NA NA CASSHAGMGQPQHF TGTGCCAGTAGTCATGCAGGGATGGGTCAGCCCCAGCATTTT
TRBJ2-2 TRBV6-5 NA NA CASSYSYRVDTGELFF TGTGCCAGCAGTTACTCGTACAGGGTAGACACCGGGGAGCTGTTTTTT
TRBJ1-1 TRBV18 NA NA CASSPSDTRTTFF TGTGCCAGCTCACCATCGGACACCCGAACAACTTTCTTT